This TCR beta chain is drawn from a study of blood T cell repertoires in COVID-19 (dated by TCRdb to 2018 to 2020). About the investigation overall: Samples from collaborators originated in the United States, Italy and Spain and spanned both the acute and convalescent phases of COVID-19. Where available, HLA class I and class II types were taken from metadata supplied by the sample provider and were not determined by assay-based typing. Samples were obtained from the ongoing ImmuneRACE study (first 160 participants) and from some 1,300 subjects provided by 6 global collaborators. Deeply sampled blood TCRbeta repertoires from subjects exposed to, actively infected with, or recovered from COVID-19 were included in the dataset. A de-identified subject ID, COVID-19 status, age in years and sex were almost always included in the sample metadata. The prospective study material was composed of cDNA or gDNA derived from T cells, B-cell-depleted T cells, or PBMCs. The repertoires were released in a freely available public database intended as a resource for research on the immune response to SARS-CoV-2.

CDR1 and CDR2 are read off the germline V gene as WSHSY and SAAADI. The CDR3 has 14 amino acids, counting the end cysteine and phenylalanine. The retained sequence is limited to the CDR3, 42 bases, with the frame set at the first base. V loses 7 bases at its end and J loses 6 bases; junction bases beyond the gene matches: 6. TCRbeta CDR3 regions were amplified from genomic DNA by means of the immunoSEQ Assay, a bias-controlled multiplex PCR. Processing in the source paper ran as follows. Within the assay, amplification of reference gene primers was used to estimate how many nucleated cells each sample contained. To quantify the absolute abundance of each unique TCRbeta CDR3 rearrangement, sequence reads were collapsed and filtered. For each sample, productive Simpson clonality was calculated by taking the square root of Simpson's diversity index across productive rearrangements. In its TCRdb copy, this immuneACCESS table keeps in-frame sequences only and misses some clones. Where compared with another copy, unresolved V genes explain less than half of these, and the others have no known cause. Clonal size and the V and J genes are those of that table, whereas D and trimming came from the DNA. The table for this sample lists about 39,000 clones; about 88% of them were counted only once. Approximately 2.3% of the sample lies in the top ten.

Collaborating institutions collected whole blood in K2EDTA tubes following their own protocols. Collaborator samples were shipped for TCRbeta analysis as frozen whole blood, isolated PBMCs, or DNA extracted from either sample type. The paper as a whole reports these results and caveats: How much clinical and demographic metadata was included differed by source and by participant, and the metadata was provided uncurated.

As regards this clone: Its recognized antigen is unknown. There are no base qualities to consult, and no much larger clone falls within one base.

The V and J segments used are TRBV10-2 and TRBJ1-6, and 7 junctional nucleotides match TRBD1. Sequenced sample: peripheral blood. This clonotype was obtained from a human donor in a cohort sampled during active COVID-19. The CDR3 region reads CASTQQGGNSPLHF. The DNA is as follows: TGCGCCAGCACCCAGCAGGGGGGTAATTCACCCCTCCACTTT.